One and the same sample provided the 25 T cell receptor beta chains below, sequenced in a study of T cell responses to AZD1222 COVID-19 vaccine. Only in-frame clones appear in the TCRdb table, and some are missing; sequencing was by immunoSEQ multiplex PCR. The table records 75,000 to 100,000 clones, more than 85% of them present only once. This material consisted of peripheral blood, taken on day 0 of AZD1222 vaccination. The receptors derive from an adult in good health.

The chain carries TRBV28 and TRBJ2-2; possibly TRBD2 for D (5 bases). CDR3 length equals 15 residues. Germline V gene lookup returns CDR1 MDHEN and CDR2 SYDVKM. Trimming shortened V by 6 bases and J by 4 bases, and 15 bases separated the two germline ends. The CDR3 region has the DNA TGTGCCAGCAGCCCTCCGCCCGGGATCACCGGGGAGCTGTTTTTT. This gives the protein CASSPPPGITGELFF.

This rearrangement joins TRBV6-2 or TRBV6-3 to TRBJ1-5; TRBD1 matches at 12 bases. This CDR3 has 18 amino acids. V shed 2 bases and J 3 bases; nucleotides not matched to a gene: 8. Per germline, CDR1 MNHEY and CDR2 SVGEGT. The CDR3 DNA follows: TGTGCCAGCAGTTACGAGGGGACAGGGGGCTTCCCCAATCAGCCCCAGCATTTT. It translates to CASSYEGTGGFPNQPQHF.

The chain links TRBV2 to TRBJ2-7, with a possible D match to TRBD2 (6 bases). Deletions cut 10 bases from V and 7 bases from J, with 17 bases between. Germline V gives CDR1 SNHLY, CDR2 FYNNEI. This CDR3 has 12 amino acids. Here the CDR3 reads CATTGDGGEQYF. In DNA form, the CDR3 reads TGTGCCACCACGGGGGATGGGGGTGAGCAGTACTTC. The full variable domain, rest sourced from reference TRBV2 and TRBJ2-7, is EPEVTQTPSHQVTQMGQEVILRCVPISNHLYFYWYRQILGQKVEFLVSFYNNEISEKSEIFDDQFSVERPDGSNFTLKIRSTKLEDSAMYFCATTGDGGEQYFGPGTRLTVT.

The chain joins TRBV3-1 (or the pseudogene TRBV3-2) to TRBJ1-1; 7 bases are a match to TRBD1. Germline V gives CDR1 LGHDT, CDR2 YNNKEL (reference sequence). Unmatched junction bases numbered 5, after V lost 2 bases and J lost 2 bases. The CDR3 spans 15 residues. CDR3 sequence (DNA): TGTGCCAGCAGCCAATGGGACAGATTAAACACTGAAGCTTTCTTT. Amino acid sequence: CASSQWDRLNTEAFF.

The chain couples TRBV6-5 to TRBJ2-6; D gene ambiguous. Trimming cost V 6 bases and J 4 bases, with 13 bases left between them. From germline, CDR1 is MNHEY and CDR2 SVGAGI. The CDR3 has 15 residues. The CDR3 sequence is CASSLRSAGANVLTF. The CDR3 coding sequence is TGTGCCAGCAGCCTTAGGTCGGCGGGGGCCAACGTCCTGACTTTC.

The CDR3 nucleotides are TGTGCCAGTAGCGGAGCCGGGACAGGGGGCTCTTACTCTGGAAACACCATATATTTT. Its translation: CASSGAGTGGSYSGNTIYF. The chain is built from TRBV19 and TRBJ1-3, with 12 bases identical to TRBD1. The CDR3 covers 19 residues. CDR1 LNHDA and CDR2 SQIVND come from the germline V gene (reference sequence). V lost 6 bases to trimming and J lost 0 bases; unmatched junction nucleotides: 12.

This clone has more than one count but fewer than ten. J is TRBJ2-7 and V is TRBV12-3 or TRBV12-4; D uncertain. The CDR3 has 11 amino acids. Between the trimmed V and J ends, which lost 5 bases and 4 bases, there was a span of 6 bases. CDR3 sequence reads: CASSPGYEQYF. The CDR3, as DNA: TGTGCCAGCAGTCCTGGTTACGAGCAGTACTTC.

The chain recombines TRBV6-1 with TRBJ2-5; D might be TRBD1 (5 bases). Germline assignment: CDR1 MNHNS and CDR2 SASEGT. This CDR3 is 14 amino acids long. The V gene lost 1 base and the J gene lost 0 bases, with 6 bases spanning the gap. The DNA of the CDR3 is TGTGCCAGCAGTGAAGAACAGGACCAAGAGACCCAGTACTTC. Its protein is CASSEEQDQETQYF.

V gene TRBV2 combines with J gene TRBJ2-5; D remains ambiguous. The V gene's germline CDR1 is SNHLY and CDR2 FYNNEI. The CDR3 contains 11 residues. V lost 6 bases, J lost 1 base, and 3 bases lay in between. CDR3: CASRTQETQYF. CDR3 bases: TGTGCCAGCAGGACCCAAGAGACCCAGTACTTC.

The chain has TRBV19 and TRBJ1-1; weak D call: TRBD1 (6 bases). The CDR3 sequence is 14 residues long. V was cut by 3 bases and J by 6 bases, with 14 bases left in between. Per the germline V gene, CDR1 is LNHDA and CDR2 is SQIVND (reference sequence). In nucleotides, the CDR3 is TGTGCCAGTAGTATGGGGAGACAGGAGCCTGAAGCTTTCTTT. It yields the protein CASSMGRQEPEAFF.

The genes are TRBV10-3 and TRBJ2-3; D not resolved. Germline CDR1 and CDR2: ENHRY and SYGVKD. The CDR3 consists of 14 residues. Trimming took 0 bases from V and 0 from J, leaving 4 bases between them. CDR3 amino acids: CAISESGSTDTQYF. As DNA, the CDR3 is TGTGCCATCAGTGAGTCGGGGAGCACAGATACGCAGTATTTT.

V is TRBV5-1 and J is TRBJ1-1; D is unclear. Trimming left V 0 bases short and J 0 bases short, with 9 bases between. CDR1 is SGHRS, CDR2 YFSETQ, per germline. The CDR3 is 15 amino acids. Here the CDR3 reads CASSLALGLNTEAFF. CDR3 sequence (DNA): TGCGCCAGCAGCTTGGCCTTAGGTTTGAACACTGAAGCTTTCTTT. Supplemented by reference TRBV5-1 and TRBJ1-1, the full variable domain reads KAGVTQTPRYLIKTRGQQVTLSCSPISGHRSVSWYQQTPGQGLQFLFEYFSETQRNKGNFPGRFSGRQFSNSRSEMNVSTLELGDSALYLCASSLALGLNTEAFFGQGTRLTVV.

The CDR3 loop reads CASSPRQISGNTIYF. Written as DNA, the CDR3 is TGTGCCAGTAGTCCCCGACAGATCTCTGGAAACACCATATATTTT. The rearrangement uses TRBV19 and TRBJ1-3, with D possibly TRBD1 on 5 matching bases. CDR3 length equals 15 residues. The germline V gene encodes CDR1 LNHDA and CDR2 SQIVND (reference sequence). V was cut by 5 bases and J by 0 bases, with 11 bases left in between.

The chain uses TRBV5-1 and TRBJ1-2, with D unclear. The V end was cut by 9 bases, the J end by 2 bases, with 14 bases between. Looked up from germline, CDR1 is SGHRS and CDR2 is YFSETQ. The CDR3 spans 13 residues. The CDR3 DNA sequence: TGCGCCACCGCTCCTGGCACCAACTATGGCTACACCTTC. This encodes CATAPGTNYGYTF.

The gene calls are TRBV19 and TRBJ1-2, with D tentatively TRBD1 (5 bases). This CDR3 is 11 amino acids long. CDR1 and CDR2 (germline): LNHDA, SQIVND (reference sequence). V was trimmed by 6 bases and J by 3 bases, leaving 5 bases between them. Written as DNA, the CDR3 is TGTGCCAGTAGACAGGACTATGGCTACACCTTC. Protein product: CASRQDYGYTF.

J is TRBJ1-2 and V is TRBV2, with 7 positions matching TRBD1. With 6 bases clipped from V and 8 bases from J, the junction kept 12 bases outside the gene matches. The CDR3 sequence is 14 residues long. Per the germline V gene, CDR1 is SNHLY and CDR2 is FYNNEI. The CDR3 here is CASSVLRQGGGYTF. For the CDR3, the DNA is TGTGCCAGCAGCGTACTTCGACAGGGCGGCGGCTACACCTTC.

The chain employs TRBV7-9 and TRBJ1-6; tentative D call: TRBD1 (5 bases). Germline V gene data show CDR1 as SEHNR and CDR2 as FQNEAQ (reference sequence). V was trimmed by 5 bases and J by 6 bases, leaving 8 bases between them. The CDR3 totals 13 residues. The CDR3 DNA reads TGTGCCAGCAGCCGCGGGGGTAATTCACCCCTCCACTTT. Its protein is CASSRGGNSPLHF.

The gene calls are TRBV6-5 and TRBJ2-1, with D perhaps TRBD2 (6 bases). Trimming pared 2 bases from V and 7 bases from J, leaving 15 bases between. Germline CDR1 is MNHEY and CDR2 is SVGAGI. This CDR3 is built from 15 residues. The CDR3 reads CASSYRGLRENEQFF. Written as DNA, the CDR3 is TGTGCCAGCAGTTACCGGGGACTTAGAGAAAATGAGCAGTTCTTC.

The V and J genes are TRBV11-2 and TRBJ1-2, with 7 bases matching TRBD1. The germline V gene encodes CDR1 SGHAT and CDR2 FQNNGV. The CDR3 spans 16 residues. With V trimmed by 5 bases and J by 2 bases, 11 bases remained unmatched. CDR3 DNA: TGTGCCAGCAGCCCGAGGGACAGTCCTGGGAACTATGGCTACACCTTC. Amino acid sequence: CASSPRDSPGNYGYTF.

The rearrangement links TRBV9 to TRBJ2-3; D is perhaps TRBD2 (5 bases). The CDR3 sequence is 15 residues long. Germline CDR1 and CDR2: SGDLS and YYNGEE. Trimming took 4 bases from V and 0 from J, leaving 12 bases between them. CDR3 loop: CASSPLAISTDTQYF. The CDR3 bases are TGTGCCAGCAGCCCCCTAGCTATTAGCACAGATACGCAGTATTTT.

This clone was found a few times. The chain joins TRBV3-1 (or the pseudogene TRBV3-2) to TRBJ2-1, with TRBD2 matching 7 bases. The CDR3 has 15 amino acids. After removal of 3 bases from V and 4 bases from J, the junction contained 6 bases not matched to a gene. The germline V gene encodes CDR1 LGHDT and CDR2 YNNKEL (reference sequence). The DNA of the CDR3 is TGTGCCAGCAGCCAGTATGCGGGAGAGTACAATGAGCAGTTCTTC. Translation: CASSQYAGEYNEQFF.

The rearrangement uses TRBV9 and TRBJ2-5; D is tentatively TRBD1 or TRBD2 (5 bases each). The ends were cut back, 0 bases at V and 4 bases at J, with 10 bases in the middle. Per germline, CDR1 SGDLS and CDR2 YYNGEE. This CDR3 comprises 14 residues. CDR3 nucleotides: TGTGCCAGCAGCGTAGTGGGACCCCGAGAGACCCAGTACTTC. Encoded protein: CASSVVGPRETQYF.

This chain joins TRBV3-1 (or the pseudogene TRBV3-2) and TRBJ2-3, with D maybe TRBD2 (5 bases). Deletions cut 1 base from V and 8 bases from J, with 7 bases between. Per germline, CDR1 LGHDT and CDR2 YNNKEL (reference sequence). The CDR3 sequence is 12 residues long. The CDR3 loop reads CASSQVLGTQYF. The CDR3 DNA sequence: TGTGCCAGCAGCCAAGTACTAGGTACGCAGTATTTT.

The chain uses TRBV14 and TRBJ2-7; the D is unclear. The germline V gene has CDR1 SGHDN and CDR2 FVKESK. This CDR3 comprises 17 residues. The ends were cut back, 1 base at V and 2 bases at J, with 18 bases in the middle. The CDR3 here is CASSQVIGQDVPYEQYF. In DNA form, the CDR3 reads TGTGCCAGCAGCCAAGTGATCGGGCAGGATGTACCCTACGAGCAGTACTTC.

This clone was seen only a few times. The rearrangement links TRBV12-3 or TRBV12-4 to TRBJ2-7; D is unresolved. The germline V and J ends were trimmed by 2 bases and 6 bases, with 11 bases remaining between them. This CDR3 has 13 amino acids. CDR3: CASSLNRWGEQYF. Written as DNA, the CDR3 is TGTGCCAGCAGTTTAAATAGGTGGGGCGAGCAGTACTTC.